This paragraph covers one T cell receptor beta chain sequence. The antigen remains undetermined. These data originate in a study of cytomegalovirus exposure and HLA in healthy donors. Study-level information: Approximately 85 million unique TCRs from HLA-typed donors were held in an early release of data. General study points: Sequencing depth across donors, presence/absence analyses assumed, was roughly uniform. Sequencing probably produced one cluster of sequence variants that were highly shared.

Amplification used 60 Vbeta primers and 13 Jbeta primers. Measured with immunoSEQ multiplex PCR; TCRdb has only the in-frame clones, and not every one. Of nearly 110,000 clones in the sample, approximately 84% were seen once. The CDR3 sequence is 14 residues long. Per the germline V gene, CDR1 is ENHRY and CDR2 is SYGVKD. The ends were cut back, 6 bases at V and 7 bases at J, with 13 bases in the middle. V usage is TRBV10-3 and J usage is TRBJ1-6; D not resolved. This clonotype originated in a man aged 25-45 years in good health and CMV-seronegative. Sequences were obtained from PBMCs. The CDR3 is CAISEAGKNSPLHF. The CDR3 DNA follows: TGTGCCATCAGCGAGGCGGGCAAGAATTCACCCCTCCACTTT.